The present entry profiles one T cell receptor beta chain with its context. This record belongs to a study of blood T cell repertoires in COVID-19. The CDR3 runs to 14 residues. With 5 bases clipped from V and 8 bases from J, the junction kept 5 bases outside the gene matches. Germline CDR1 is SGHVS and CDR2 is FNYEAQ. Per the original methods: By means of reference gene primer amplification, nucleated cell counts were estimated. Assay: immunoSEQ multiplex PCR; the TCRdb copy retains only in-frame clones and omits some. That table gives V, J and clone size, and the DNA gave D and trimming. The sample lists 60,000 or so clones, 75% to 85% occurring once.

The specimen sequenced was peripheral blood. This TCR came from a man older than 75 with acute or convalescent COVID-19. This chain joins TRBV7-6 and TRBJ1-4; TRBD1 matches at 10 bases. As DNA, the CDR3 is TGTGCCAGCAGCACAGGGACAGGGGAGGAAAAACTGTTTTTT. It codes for CASSTGTGEEKLFF.